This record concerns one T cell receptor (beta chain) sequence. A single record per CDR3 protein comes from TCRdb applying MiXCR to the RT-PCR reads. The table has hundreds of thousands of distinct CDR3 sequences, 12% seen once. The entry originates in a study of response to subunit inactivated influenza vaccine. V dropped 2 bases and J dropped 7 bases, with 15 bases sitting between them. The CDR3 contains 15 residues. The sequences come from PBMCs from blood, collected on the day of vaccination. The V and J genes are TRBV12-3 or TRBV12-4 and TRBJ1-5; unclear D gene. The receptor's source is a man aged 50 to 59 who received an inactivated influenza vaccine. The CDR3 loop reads CASSLFLGSAQPQHF. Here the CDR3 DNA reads TGTGCCAGCAGTTTATTTCTGGGTTCTGCCCAGCCCCAGCATTTT.